The present T cell receptor beta chain was sequenced within a study of shared clonotypes between healthy human individuals. Naive CD8 isolation took CD45RO-negative cells positively selected for CCR7 and excluded terminally differentiated effector memory CD45RA+ cells. The data were produced by immunoSEQ multiplex PCR, yet TCRdb's version contains in-frame clones alone and is incomplete. The sample lists 800,000 or so clones, 95% to 97% occurring once. The germline V and J ends were trimmed by 4 bases and 4 bases, with 14 bases remaining between them. The length of the CDR3 is 14 residues. In germline, CDR1 is ENHRY, CDR2 SYGVKD.

The chain combines TRBV10-3 with TRBJ2-7; D is undetermined. The sequenced sample was naive CD8+ T cells sorted from blood. This clonotype originated in a man between 25 and 39 years old in good health. CDR3 DNA: TGTGCCATCAGTGTTGGGGATTTAATATACGAGCAGTACTTC. Translated, it gives CAISVGDLIYEQYF.